Presented here are 9 T cell receptor beta chains from one specimen sequenced in a study of T cell repertoires in cytomegalovirus infection. MiXCR, run by TCRdb on the reads, gives a single entry per CDR3 protein. The sample records a few hundred thousand distinct CDR3 sequences, roughly 34% being singletons. These receptors lack a known antigen. This specimen was cultured PBMCs, taken from culture after CMV antigen stimulation. The receptors originated from a human donor in good health (CMV status not recorded). Some clones in this sample may be carry-over from other donors' samples.

This chain joins TRBV18 and TRBJ1-4; no firm D call. The ends were cut back, 2 bases at V and 6 bases at J, with 7 bases in the middle. Germline CDR1 KGHSH, CDR2 LQKENI. The CDR3 is 13 residues long. CDR3 DNA: TGTGCCAGCTCACCAGCCCTGGATGAAAAACTGTTTTTT. Its protein is CASSPALDEKLFF.

Comments on this clonotype: This may be a read error: a much more frequent sequence differs by one nucleotide. The chain recombines TRBV12-3 or TRBV12-4 with TRBJ2-1, with D uncertain. The V end was cut by 3 bases, the J end by 0 bases, with 6 bases between. CDR3 length equals 14 residues. CDR3 in amino acids: CASSFQSSYNEQFF. DNA for the CDR3: TGTGCCAGCAGTTTTCAGAGCTCCTACAATGAGCAGTTCTTC.

This clonotype showed up just a few times. The rearrangement joins TRBV10-3 to TRBJ1-5; D call uncertain. Germline V gene data show CDR1 as ENHRY and CDR2 as SYGVKD. Trimming stripped 4 bases from V and 1 base from J, with 8 bases between. The CDR3 contains 14 residues. The CDR3 loop reads CAISAGFSNQPQHF. CDR3 nucleotides: TGTGCCATCAGTGCTGGATTCAGCAATCAGCCCCAGCATTTT.

This clonotype has at least ten counts. The rearrangement uses TRBV7-6 and TRBJ1-4, with 8 bases fitting TRBD1. Germline values: CDR1 SGHVS, CDR2 FNYEAQ. J gave up 5 bases and V 1 base, and 0 bases lay outside the gene matches. The CDR3 consists of 14 residues. The CDR3 spells CASSLGQGNEKLFF. In nucleotides, the CDR3 is TGTGCCAGCAGCTTAGGACAGGGGAATGAAAAACTGTTTTTT.

V gene TRBV27 combines with J gene TRBJ2-7; possible D gene TRBD1, 6 bases. This CDR3 is built from 13 residues. Trimming removed 6 bases from V and 6 bases from J, with 15 bases in between. Germline loops: CDR1 MNHEY, CDR2 SMNVEV (reference sequence). The CDR3 nucleotides are TGTGCCAGCAGGACCCTAACAGGGCTCGAGCAGTACTTC. As protein: CASRTLTGLEQYF.

This rearrangement joins TRBV6-2 or TRBV6-3 to TRBJ1-4; D is undetermined. Looked up from germline, CDR1 is MNHEY and CDR2 is SVGEGT. The CDR3 covers 15 residues. Trimming took off 2 bases at V and 4 bases at J, with 11 bases between the two ends. CDR3 protein: CASSYVWSFNEKLFF. The DNA of the CDR3 is TGTGCCAGCAGTTACGTGTGGAGTTTTAATGAAAAACTGTTTTTT.

This chain connects TRBV10-3 to TRBJ1-5; no definite D call. The CDR3 is 13 residues long. Germline CDR1 and CDR2: ENHRY and SYGVKD. Trimming took off 7 bases at V and 5 bases at J, with 12 bases between the two ends. The CDR3: CAITPDRDQPQHF. CDR3 nucleotides: TGTGCCATCACCCCGGACCGTGATCAGCCCCAGCATTTT.

There are a few counts of this clonotype. The rearrangement uses TRBV7-3 and TRBJ2-6; TRBD2 matches at 14 bases. From germline, CDR1 is SGHTA and CDR2 FQGTGA. The CDR3 length is 20 residues. The ends lost 0 bases at V and 5 bases at J; junction bases unmatched: 9. The CDR3 coding sequence is TGTGCCAGCAGCTTAACGTTTGGGACTAGCGGGGGACCCTGGGCCAACGTCCTGACTTTC. Translated, it gives CASSLTFGTSGGPWANVLTF.

V gene TRBV11-1 combines with J gene TRBJ2-7, with TRBD2 matching 10 bases. The CDR3 runs to 16 residues. Germline V gives CDR1 SGHAT, CDR2 FQDESV (reference sequence). V lost 0 bases and J lost 4; bases outside the gene matches: 6. Here the CDR3 reads CASSLAWPSGSYEQYF. Written as DNA, the CDR3 is TGTGCCAGCAGCTTAGCGTGGCCTAGCGGGAGTTACGAGCAGTACTTC.